Below are 21 T cell receptor beta chains sequenced from a single sample in a study of blood T cell repertoires in COVID-19. TCRdb keeps only in-frame clones here, not all; method: immunoSEQ multiplex PCR. The profile shows about 120,000 clones, about 70% of them singletons. Specimen: peripheral blood. Source of these receptors: a woman in her fifties or sixties with acute or convalescent COVID-19.

This clone occurred once. This chain uses TRBV10-3 with TRBJ2-1, with a weak D call TRBD1 (5 bases). The CDR3 sequence is 15 residues long. The germline gives CDR1 ENHRY, CDR2 SYGVKD. Trimming pared 6 bases from V and 5 bases from J, leaving 17 bases between. The CDR3 spells CAIRKQGGDNNEQFF. The DNA of the CDR3 is TGTGCCATCAGGAAGCAGGGTGGAGACAACAATGAGCAGTTCTTC.

The gene calls are TRBV30 and TRBJ2-3, with 10 bases lining up with TRBD2. The length of the CDR3 is 13 residues. Germline trimming cut 4 bases from V and 11 bases from J; bases unmatched to any gene: 9. Germline loops: CDR1 GTSNPN, CDR2 SVGIG (reference sequence). CDR3 residues: CAWMGSGGMGQYF. The CDR3 coding sequence is TGTGCCTGGATGGGTAGCGGGGGGATGGGGCAGTATTTT.

The chain joins TRBV6-7 to TRBJ2-6; weak D call: TRBD2 (5 bases). TRBV6-7 is known as an ORF, though its function is uncertain. This CDR3 region has 18 residues. The V end was cut by 9 bases, the J end by 1 base, with 22 bases between. CDR3 sequence (DNA): TGTGCCAGTCCGATCGGGAACAGACACATTTCTGGGGCCAACGTCCTGACTTTC. Its translation is CASPIGNRHISGANVLTF.

A few counts support this clone. The V gene is TRBV3-1 (or the pseudogene TRBV3-2), the J gene TRBJ1-1; 9 nucleotides align to TRBD1. V lost 4 bases to trimming and J lost 11 bases; unmatched junction nucleotides: 11. The length of the CDR3 is 14 residues. Germline assignment: CDR1 LGHDT and CDR2 YNNKEL (reference sequence). The CDR3: CASSLQGARQGAFF. CDR3 coding DNA: TGTGCCAGCAGCCTACAGGGGGCGCGTCAAGGGGCTTTCTTT.

J is TRBJ1-1 and V is TRBV4-1; D perhaps matches TRBD1 (6 bases). The V gene's germline CDR1 is MGHRA and CDR2 YSYEKL. The CDR3 runs 15 residues. V was cut by 2 bases and J by 0 bases, with 10 bases left in between. The CDR3 protein is CASSQHRAMNTEAFF. In DNA form, the CDR3 reads TGCGCCAGCAGCCAACACAGGGCTATGAACACTGAAGCTTTCTTT.

The chain employs TRBV6-5 and TRBJ2-2, with a tentative D call TRBD2 (5 bases). V was shortened by 7 bases and J by 2 bases, with 11 bases between the two germline ends. Germline-derived CDR1 and CDR2 are MNHEY and SVGAGI. CDR3 size: 14 residues. The CDR3 here is CASTEGRNTGELFF. CDR3 nucleotide sequence: TGTGCCAGCACCGAGGGAAGAAACACCGGGGAGCTGTTTTTT.

J is TRBJ2-7 and V is TRBV7-2; unclear D gene. Trimming removed 5 bases at V and 5 bases at J, with 16 bases between. Per the germline V gene, CDR1 is SGHTA and CDR2 is FQGNSA. The CDR3 is 14 amino acids. The CDR3 DNA sequence: TGTGCCAGCAGCCCTCGCCGCCTAACCCACGAGCAGTACTTC. Its protein product is CASSPRRLTHEQYF. Using reference TRBV7-2 and TRBJ2-7 for the parts outside the CDR3, the full variable domain is GAGVSQSPSNKVTEKGKDVELRCDPISGHTALYWYRQSLGQGLEFLIYFQGNSAPDKSGLPSDRFSAERTGGSVSTLTIQRTQQEDSAVYLCASSPRRLTHEQYFGPGTRLTVT.

This rearrangement joins TRBV10-3 to TRBJ1-5; D is undetermined. V was shortened by 3 bases and J by 6 bases, with 12 bases between the two germline ends. CDR3 length: 14 residues. Germline lookup yields CDR1 ENHRY and CDR2 SYGVKD. This CDR3 is CAISESGGRQPQHF. Here the CDR3 DNA reads TGTGCCATCAGTGAATCCGGTGGGCGTCAGCCCCAGCATTTT.

J is TRBJ2-7 and V is TRBV27, with 7 nucleotides matching TRBD1. After removal of 3 bases from V and 2 bases from J, the junction contained 7 bases not matched to a gene. The CDR3 extends over 15 amino acids. Germline CDR1 is MNHEY and CDR2 is SMNVEV (reference sequence). CDR3: CASSFAGTETYEQYF. The CDR3 coding sequence is TGTGCCAGCAGTTTCGCAGGGACAGAGACCTACGAGCAGTACTTC.

This clone showed up just a few times. Other DNA sequences of this sample code for an identical CDR3. The V gene is TRBV7-6, the J gene TRBJ2-7; 7 nucleotides match TRBD2. The CDR3 consists of 13 residues. Germline values: CDR1 SGHVS, CDR2 FNYEAQ. The trim removed 5 bases at V and 3 bases at J, leaving 4 bases unmatched. DNA for the CDR3: TGTGCCAGCAGCCCCCCGGGGGGCTACGAGCAGTACTTC. It specifies CASSPPGGYEQYF. Full variable domain (missing parts from reference TRBV7-6 and TRBJ2-7): GAGVSQSPRYKVTKRGQDVALRCDPISGHVSLYWYRQALGQGPEFLTYFNYEAQQDKSGLPNDRFSAERPEGSISTLTIQRTEQRDSAMYRCASSPPGGYEQYFGPGTRLTVT.

The V and J genes are TRBV4-1 and TRBJ1-2; 8 bases fit TRBD1. Germline V gives CDR1 MGHRA, CDR2 YSYEKL. The ends lost 1 base at V and 6 bases at J; junction bases unmatched: 4. The CDR3 has 14 amino acids. CDR3 loop: CASSQAGGLDGYTF. CDR3 DNA: TGCGCCAGCAGCCAAGCAGGGGGCTTAGATGGCTACACCTTC.

The rearrangement links TRBV30 to TRBJ2-4; weak D call: TRBD1 (6 bases). Per germline, CDR1 GTSNPN and CDR2 SVGIG (reference sequence). With 2 bases removed from V and 0 bases from J, the gap between germline ends came to 11 bases. The length of the CDR3 is 15 residues. The CDR3 coding sequence is TGTGCCTGGAGTCGGACAGAACTAGCCAAAAACATTCAGTACTTC. Encoded protein: CAWSRTELAKNIQYF.

A few counts support this clone. The rearrangement links TRBV28 to TRBJ2-7; perhaps TRBD1 as D (5 bases). CDR3 length: 12 residues. The ends were cut back, 6 bases at V and 4 bases at J, with 10 bases in the middle. CDR1 MDHEN and CDR2 SYDVKM come from the germline V gene. In DNA form, the CDR3 reads TGTGCCAGCAGGTCGACAGAATACGAGCAGTACTTC. Translation: CASRSTEYEQYF.

The chain joins TRBV7-9 to TRBJ2-3, with 7 bases identical to TRBD1. This CDR3 region has 16 residues. Germline V lookup: CDR1 SEHNR, CDR2 FQNEAQ (reference sequence). J gave up 0 bases and V 2 bases, and 5 bases lay outside the gene matches. CDR3 in DNA: TGTGCCAGCAGCTTATACAAGGGACAGAGCACAGATACGCAGTATTTT. Translating it yields CASSLYKGQSTDTQYF.

The V gene is TRBV10-2, the J gene TRBJ1-2, with no clear D. V lost 3 bases to trimming and J lost 7 bases, with 12 bases between them. Germline lookup yields CDR1 WSHSY and CDR2 SAAADI. The CDR3 totals 13 residues. The CDR3 nucleotides are TGCGCCAGCAGTGAAGCCCTCTCCTCTGGCTACACCTTC. Protein sequence: CASSEALSSGYTF.

The DNA for the CDR3 is TGTGCCAGCAGTTTGAGGGGAAGCAGGGAGGGTGGCTACACCTTC. Encoded protein: CASSLRGSREGGYTF. The V gene is TRBV28, the J gene TRBJ1-2, with a tentative D call TRBD1 (5 bases). Between the trimmed V and J ends, which lost 3 bases and 7 bases, there was a span of 18 bases. Per the germline V gene, CDR1 is MDHEN and CDR2 is SYDVKM. There are 15 residues in the CDR3.

The chain has TRBV7-2 and TRBJ1-4; no clear D. The CDR3 covers 15 residues. The germline V and J ends were trimmed by 5 bases and 1 base, with 11 bases remaining between them. CDR1 is SGHTA, CDR2 FQGNSA, per germline. The CDR3 DNA follows: TGTGCCAGCAGCCCCCGGGGAGGAACTAATGAAAAACTGTTTTTT. Its translation is CASSPRGGTNEKLFF.

V is TRBV19 and J is TRBJ1-6, with a possible D match to TRBD1 (6 bases). The CDR3 totals 15 residues. Germline CDR1 and CDR2: LNHDA and SQIVND (reference sequence). Trimming removed 5 bases at V and 7 bases at J, with 15 bases between. CDR3 in DNA: TGTGCCAGTAGTTCCCGGCAGGGGCAGAATTCACCCCTCCACTTT. Its protein is CASSSRQGQNSPLHF.

V gene TRBV2 combines with J gene TRBJ1-1, with a weak D call TRBD1 (6 bases). V lost 6 bases and J 6 bases, leaving 14 bases between the germline ends. The CDR3 runs 13 residues. Germline V gene lookup returns CDR1 SNHLY and CDR2 FYNNEI. The DNA of the CDR3 is TGTGCCAGCAGACAAACAGGGACCCCTGAAGCTTTCTTT. Its protein product is CASRQTGTPEAFF.

The chain joins TRBV30 to TRBJ2-7; weak D call: TRBD1 (6 bases). This CDR3 comprises 13 residues. Trimming took off 3 bases at V and 2 bases at J, with 11 bases between the two ends. The germline CDR1 and CDR2 sequences are GTSNPN and SVGIG (reference sequence). The CDR3 sequence is CAWRSTGTYEQYF. The CDR3 nucleotides are TGTGCCTGGAGGAGTACAGGGACCTACGAGCAGTACTTC.

V is TRBV7-8 and J is TRBJ2-1; TRBD2 matches at 12 bases. This CDR3 is built from 17 residues. J lost 3 bases, V lost 3 bases, and 6 bases had no gene match. The V gene's germline CDR1 is SGHVS and CDR2 FQNEAQ. This chain's CDR3 is CASSLVSSGGVYNEQFF. CDR3 DNA sequence: TGTGCCAGCAGCTTGGTATCTAGCGGGGGGGTCTACAATGAGCAGTTCTTC.